This entry concerns a single TCR beta chain. Distinct nucleotide sequences in the sample also encode this CDR3. The entry originates in a study of blood T cell repertoires in COVID-19. Study details: The United States, Italy and Spain supplied acute and convalescent COVID-19 samples. PBMCs, B-cell-depleted T cells, or T cells provided the cDNA or gDNA that made up the material.

This CDR3 has 16 amino acids. The germline V gene has CDR1 SGDLS and CDR2 YYNGEE. V was clipped by 0 bases and J by 1 base, with 11 bases between them. As handled by the study authors: Quantification of nucleated cells was approximated via reference gene primer amplification. Method: immunoSEQ multiplex PCR; TCRdb's copy keeps in-frame clones and lacks some. The V and J calls and the clone size are those of that table, but D and trimming were determined from the DNA. Among around 130,000 clones listed, roughly nine tenths were seen once. The sample comprised peripheral blood. The origin of this receptor is a man aged 50-59 years with active COVID-19. This chain uses TRBV9 with TRBJ2-1, with D maybe TRBD1 (5 bases). In nucleotides, the CDR3 is TGTGCCAGCAGCGTAGCAAGCGACAGTTCCTACAATGAGCAGTTCTTC. The encoded protein is CASSVASDSSYNEQFF.